This T cell receptor (beta chain) was captured by sequencing in a study of T-cell memory formation after mild COVID-19. MiXCR, run by TCRdb on the 5' RACE reads, gives a single entry per CDR3 protein. The profile shows just over 300,000 distinct CDR3 sequences, approximately 19% of them singletons. This CDR3 comprises 15 residues. Germline-derived CDR1 and CDR2 are SEHNR and FQNEAQ (reference sequence). V lost 5 bases and J 9 bases, leaving 17 bases between the germline ends. The sequence came from a man aged 18 to 30 who had mild COVID-19 (a few samples of this study predate the infection). Cell type and time point are not known. This chain connects TRBV7-9 to TRBJ1-6; possibly TRBD1 for D (6 bases). The sequencing sample was made of PBMCs or a T cell subset sorted from them (not recorded which). The chain's CDR3 is CASSAHGQPGSPLHF. For the CDR3, the DNA is TGTGCCAGCAGCGCACATGGACAGCCCGGTTCACCCCTCCACTTT.